This T cell receptor beta chain was captured by sequencing in a study of shared clonotypes between healthy human individuals. Study conclusions and caveats: Limitation of the genetic and exposure-history diversity represented came from the few donors. Rarefaction curves obtained for sorted subsets showed sequencing incomplete despite large depth.

In the case of this clone: What it recognizes is unknown.

The CDR3 extends over 16 amino acids. The ends lost 2 bases at V and 2 bases at J; junction bases unmatched: 9. Per the germline V gene, CDR1 is SEHNR and CDR2 is FQNEAQ (reference sequence). The data were produced by immunoSEQ multiplex PCR, yet TCRdb's version contains in-frame clones alone and is incomplete. This table has about 1,900,000 clones, about 95% appearing once. Naive-designated CD8 cells lacked CD45RO, were positively enriched for CCR7, and omitted terminally differentiated effector memory CD45RA+ cells. The TCR originated in a young man in good health. The J gene is TRBJ2-7, the V gene TRBV7-9; 7 bases fit TRBD1. Sequenced input: naive CD8+ T cells sorted from blood. This CDR3 reads CASSLPPTGNPYEQYF. The CDR3 DNA reads as TGTGCCAGCAGCTTACCTCCGACAGGGAACCCCTACGAGCAGTACTTC.